The 32 T cell receptor beta chains reported below all come from one sample, sequenced in a study of T cell repertoires in cytomegalovirus infection. MiXCR was run by TCRdb on the reads, yielding one entry per CDR3 protein. This sample yields approximately 500,000 distinct CDR3 sequences, of which approximately 11% are seen a single time; 10% belongs to the top ten. The sample consisted of PBMCs. All receptors derive from a human donor in good health (CMV status not recorded). Some clones in this sample may be carry-over from other donors' samples.

The table lists this clonotype with many counts. The chain recombines TRBV4-2 with TRBJ2-7, with 8 bases identical to TRBD1. The CDR3 contains 14 residues. The V and J ends lost 5 bases and 6 bases, in that order; junction bases with no gene match: 9. Germline V gene sequence: CDR1 LGHNA, CDR2 YNFKEQ. The CDR3 loop reads CASSSTRQGLEQYF. CDR3 nucleotide sequence: TGTGCCAGCAGCTCAACGAGACAGGGGCTCGAGCAGTACTTC.

In its sample, this clonotype was seen many times. The V gene is TRBV28, the J gene TRBJ1-1; TRBD1 is a possible D gene (5 bases). The CDR3 is 13 amino acids. Germline loops: CDR1 MDHEN, CDR2 SYDVKM. V lost 3 bases and J 3 bases, leaving 8 bases between the germline ends. CDR3 region: CASSLGRYTEAFF. The CDR3 nucleotides are TGTGCCAGCAGTTTGGGACGGTACACTGAAGCTTTCTTT.

The sample holds a few counts of this clonotype. The rearrangement uses TRBV28 and TRBJ2-3, with D perhaps matching TRBD2 (5 bases). This CDR3 region has 19 residues. V was shortened by 5 bases and J by 0 bases, with 24 bases between the two germline ends. Looked up from germline, CDR1 is MDHEN and CDR2 is SYDVKM. CDR3 sequence: CASSQIRGRGNASTDTQYF. CDR3 sequence (DNA): TGTGCCAGCAGTCAAATACGGGGTAGAGGGAACGCCAGCACAGATACGCAGTATTTT.

Many counts were recorded for this clonotype. The genes are TRBV6-1 and TRBJ1-5, with 7 bases lining up with TRBD1. V gave up 10 bases and J gave up 3 bases; unmatched junction bases: 9. The germline gives CDR1 MNHNS, CDR2 SASEGT. There are 14 residues in the CDR3. As DNA, the CDR3 is TGTGCCATCCAGTGGGGGACAGCCAATCAGCCCCAGCATTTT. It is translated as CAIQWGTANQPQHF.

There are many counts of this clonotype. The V gene is TRBV7-3, the J gene TRBJ2-7, with 7 bases identical to TRBD2. The CDR3 consists of 16 residues. V was clipped by 5 bases and J by 5 bases; unmatched bases: 15. Germline CDR1 reads SGHTA; CDR2 reads FQGTGA. The CDR3, as DNA: TGTGCCAGCAGCCCAAGGGGCACGGGAGGATTGAACGAGCAGTACTTC. Amino acids: CASSPRGTGGLNEQYF.

This clonotype was recorded many times. V and J are TRBV12-3 or TRBV12-4 and TRBJ2-7; D is ambiguous. The V end was cut by 3 bases, the J end by 5 bases, with 11 bases between. This CDR3 has 13 amino acids. The CDR3 here is CASSLGKGNEQYF. The CDR3 region has the DNA TGTGCCAGCAGTTTGGGCAAGGGTAACGAGCAGTACTTC.

In this sample, this clonotype turned up many times. V usage is TRBV11-2 and J usage is TRBJ2-1; 9 bases match TRBD1. The CDR3 spans 16 residues. Germline trimming cut 7 bases from V and 2 bases from J; bases unmatched to any gene: 9. CDR1 is SGHAT and CDR2 is FQNNGV in the germline V gene. CDR3 bases: TGTGCCAGCATGACAAGGACAGGGGCTACCTACAATGAGCAGTTCTTC. This gives the protein CASMTRTGATYNEQFF.

This clonotype appeared a few times. The chain employs TRBV9 and TRBJ2-2; TRBD1 matches at 7 bases. Germline V lookup: CDR1 SGDLS, CDR2 YYNGEE. The CDR3 has 16 amino acids. V lost 4 bases and J lost 13; bases outside the gene matches: 19. Here the CDR3 reads CASSPSSSRGYASLFF. CDR3 DNA: TGTGCCAGCAGCCCTTCTTCTTCCAGGGGGTACGCTTCGCTGTTTTTT.

The table lists this clonotype with a few counts. V usage is TRBV28 and J usage is TRBJ1-6; the match to TRBD1 covers 7 bases. Germline values: CDR1 MDHEN, CDR2 SYDVKM. The V segment lost 3 bases and the J segment 9 bases; nucleotides outside the gene matches: 5. The CDR3 totals 14 residues. In DNA, the CDR3 is TGTGCCAGCAGTTTGGTTAGGGGGCTTTCACCCCTCCACTTT. Its translation: CASSLVRGLSPLHF.

The V and J genes are TRBV29-1 and TRBJ1-2, with unresolved D. This CDR3 region has 14 residues. CDR1 and CDR2 (germline): SQVTM, ANQGSEA. V was trimmed by 4 bases and J by 2 bases, leaving 14 bases between them. CDR3 in DNA: TGCAGCGTTGGGGATGGACGGATGAACTATGGCTACACCTTC. Translating gives CSVGDGRMNYGYTF. Complete variable domain (other parts from reference TRBV29-1 and TRBJ1-2): SAVISQKPSRDICQRGTSLTIQCQVDSQVTMMFWYRQQPGQSLTLIATANQGSEATYESGFVIDKFPISRPNLTFSTLTVSNMSPEDSSIYLCSVGDGRMNYGYTFGSGTRLTVV.

This clonotype turned up a few times. V and J are TRBV5-4 and TRBJ2-7; 10 nucleotides agree with TRBD1. Per germline, CDR1 SGHNT and CDR2 YYREEE (reference sequence). With 4 bases clipped from V and 5 bases from J, the junction kept 6 bases outside the gene matches. This CDR3 comprises 14 residues. The CDR3 DNA reads TGTGCCAGCAGCCCCCGGGACAGGGGCAACGAGCAGTACTTC. It codes for CASSPRDRGNEQYF. Combining the CDR3 with reference TRBV5-4 and TRBJ2-7 gives the whole variable domain ETGVTQSPTHLIKTRGQQVTLRCSSQSGHNTVSWYQQALGQGPQFIFQYYREEENGRGNFPPRFSGLQFPNYSSELNVNALELDDSALYLCASSPRDRGNEQYFGPGTRLTVT.

This clonotype came up many times. The chain joins TRBV11-2 to TRBJ2-3; unclear D gene. The germline gives CDR1 SGHAT, CDR2 FQNNGV. The CDR3 is made up of 16 amino acids. Trimming took off 0 bases at V and 0 bases at J, with 10 bases between the two ends. CDR3 sequence (DNA): TGTGCCAGCAGCTTAGAGAAGCGTGCTAGCACAGATACGCAGTATTTT. Residues: CASSLEKRASTDTQYF.

This clonotype was counted between two and nine times. V gene TRBV19 combines with J gene TRBJ2-2, with D possibly TRBD1 on 5 matching bases. Trimming left V 0 bases short and J 5 bases short, with 13 bases between. The length of the CDR3 is 16 residues. From germline, CDR1 is LNHDA and CDR2 SQIVND (reference sequence). The CDR3 DNA reads as TGTGCCAGTAGTATAGAGCTAGTCAGGGTGACCGGGGAGCTGTTTTTT. It yields the protein CASSIELVRVTGELFF.

The rearrangement links TRBV5-5 to TRBJ2-7; TRBD1 might be the D (6 bases). Germline V gives CDR1 SGHKS, CDR2 YYEKEE (reference sequence). This CDR3 has 14 amino acids. Trimming took 0 bases from V and 2 from J, leaving 9 bases between them. The CDR3 region has the DNA TGTGCCAGCAGCTTGGAAGGGGGAACCTACGAGCAGTACTTC. Amino acid sequence: CASSLEGGTYEQYF.

This clonotype has a count of ten or more. The V gene is TRBV15, the J gene TRBJ1-1, with a possible D match to TRBD1 (5 bases). V lost 5 bases and J lost 5, with 18 bases in between. The CDR3 consists of 15 residues. CDR1 is LNHNV and CDR2 is YYDKDF in the germline V gene (reference sequence). The CDR3 bases are TGTGCCACCAGCCCCCAGGGCCTCCGGAGGACTGAAGCTTTCTTT. Translating it yields CATSPQGLRRTEAFF.

The table lists this clonotype with many counts. The chain carries TRBV7-2 and TRBJ2-4; 9 bases match TRBD2. Germline V gene sequence: CDR1 SGHTA, CDR2 FQGNSA. CDR3 length equals 15 residues. V was clipped by 1 base and J by 7 bases; unmatched bases: 5. The CDR3 DNA is TGTGCCAGCAGCTTAGAAGTAGCGGGGGTTAACATTCAGTACTTC. Its translation: CASSLEVAGVNIQYF. Based on the CDR3 plus reference TRBV7-2 and TRBJ2-4, the full variable domain is GAGVSQSPSNKVTEKGKDVELRCDPISGHTALYWYRQSLGQGLEFLIYFQGNSAPDKSGLPSDRFSAERTGGSVSTLTIQRTQQEDSAVYLCASSLEVAGVNIQYFGAGTRLSVL.

This clonotype was detected only a few times. CDR3 sequence (DNA): TGTGCCACCAGTGCCGACGAGACAGCATATAGCGGGAGTCTCGATGAGCAGTTCTTC. Its protein product is CATSADETAYSGSLDEQFF. The chain carries TRBV24-1 and TRBJ2-1, with TRBD2 identical over 9 bases. The ends lost 5 bases at V and 8 bases at J; junction bases unmatched: 21. CDR3 size: 19 residues. Germline loops: CDR1 KGHDR, CDR2 SFDVKD.

In its sample, this clonotype was seen many times. V and J are TRBV3-1 and TRBJ1-1; no clear D gene. The CDR3 spans 13 residues. The germline V gene encodes CDR1 LGHDT and CDR2 YNNKEL (reference sequence). The V and J ends lost 1 base and 1 base respectively, with 4 bases between them. CDR3 in amino acids: CASSQVANTEAFF. The CDR3 DNA is TGTGCCAGCAGCCAAGTCGCGAACACTGAAGCTTTCTTT.

At least ten counts were recorded for this clonotype. DNA for the CDR3: TGTGCCAGCAGCAAAGCTCGCACAGATACGCAGTATTTT. Its protein product is CASSKARTDTQYF. The chain carries TRBV7-3 and TRBJ2-3; no clear D. V lost 5 bases and J lost 1, with 7 bases in between. Germline values: CDR1 SGHTA, CDR2 FQGTGA. CDR3 length: 13 amino acids.

In the case of this clonotype: A read error may explain this, as a much larger clone is one base away. The conserved phenylalanine or tryptophan is not found at the CDR3 terminus, so this likely reflects a read error. The rearrangement uses TRBV19 and TRBJ2-1; 8 bases are shared with TRBD2. In germline, CDR1 is LNHDA, CDR2 SQIVND (reference sequence). The CDR3 runs 16 residues. Trimming cost V 2 bases and J 5 bases; bases outside gene matches: 8. CDR3: CASSINWLAGHNEQFY. Written as DNA, the CDR3 is TGTGCCAGTAGTATAAATTGGCTAGCGGGCCACAATGAGCAGTTCTAC.

The J gene is TRBJ1-5, the V gene TRBV6-5; D not resolved. CDR3 length equals 14 residues. Germline V lookup: CDR1 MNHEY, CDR2 SVGAGI. V was trimmed by 7 bases and J by 3 bases, leaving 13 bases between them. CDR3 loop: CASTRRGPNQPQHF. The CDR3 nucleotides are TGTGCCAGCACACGCAGAGGGCCCAATCAGCCCCAGCATTTT.

This clonotype came up many times. The V call is TRBV7-8, the J call TRBJ2-5; 8 bases line up with TRBD1. With V trimmed by 6 bases and J by 2 bases, 5 bases remained unmatched. Germline CDR1 reads SGHVS; CDR2 reads FQNEAQ. The CDR3 spans 14 residues. CDR3 sequence: CASRRTGKQETQYF. The CDR3 region has the DNA TGTGCCAGCAGACGGACAGGGAAGCAAGAGACCCAGTACTTC.

This clonotype has ten or more counts. The J gene is TRBJ2-2, the V gene TRBV11-2; TRBD1 matches 8 bases. With 4 bases clipped from V and 1 base from J, the junction kept 5 bases outside the gene matches. Germline lookup yields CDR1 SGHAT and CDR2 FQNNGV. The CDR3 sequence is 16 residues long. The CDR3 protein is CASSYRQGKNTGELFF. CDR3 nucleotides: TGTGCCAGCAGCTATAGACAGGGGAAGAACACCGGGGAGCTGTTTTTT.

This clonotype was detected ten times or more. This chain's CDR3 is CSASGSYNEQFF. Here the CDR3 DNA reads TGCAGTGCTAGCGGGAGCTACAATGAGCAGTTCTTC. This chain joins TRBV20-1 and TRBJ2-1; perhaps TRBD2 as D (6 bases). V dropped 3 bases and J dropped 3 bases, with 6 bases sitting between them. Germline CDR1 and CDR2: DFQATT and SNEGSKA (reference sequence). CDR3 length: 12 residues.

Many counts were recorded for this clonotype. The chain joins TRBV6-5 to TRBJ2-1, with D perhaps TRBD1 or TRBD2 (6 bases each). The germline CDR1 and CDR2 sequences are MNHEY and SVGAGI. V lost 2 bases and J lost 8, with 16 bases in between. The CDR3 has 15 residues. The CDR3 sequence: CASSYRGPPPHEQFF. The CDR3 bases are TGTGCCAGCAGTTACCGGGGGCCACCCCCCCATGAGCAGTTCTTC.

A few counts support this clonotype. J is TRBJ2-1 and V is TRBV25-1; D call uncertain. Per germline, CDR1 MGHDK and CDR2 SYGVNS. This CDR3 has 12 residues. Trimming took 5 bases from V and 12 from J, leaving 14 bases between them. DNA of the CDR3: TGTGCCAGCAGTTCCCTCGGTACTCTGCAGTTCTTC. Translation gives CASSSLGTLQFF.

This clonotype appeared many times. The gene calls are TRBV7-3 and TRBJ1-3; D ambiguous. The length of the CDR3 is 13 residues. Germline assignment: CDR1 SGHTA and CDR2 FQGTGA. Trimming stripped 5 bases from V and 4 bases from J, with 9 bases between. This CDR3 is CASSPNEGNTIYF. The CDR3 nucleotides are TGTGCCAGCAGCCCCAACGAAGGAAACACCATATATTTT.

This clonotype has just a few counts. The CDR3 bases are TGTGCCAGCAGCCATGGGCGAGCGGGAGGGCCATTGGATGAGCAGTTCTTC. Its translation: CASSHGRAGGPLDEQFF. This sequence joins TRBV11-2 and TRBJ2-1, with TRBD2 identical over 10 bases. J was trimmed by 8 bases and V by 5 bases; bases with no gene match: 15. Germline V CDR1 and CDR2: SGHAT, FQNNGV. The CDR3 length is 17 residues.

This clonotype was recorded many times. This chain connects TRBV7-2 to TRBJ2-3; weak D call: TRBD2 (6 bases). In germline, CDR1 is SGHTA, CDR2 FQGNSA. The CDR3 is 16 amino acids. Trimming cost V 6 bases and J 2 bases, with 18 bases left between them. CDR3 sequence reads: CASRASGGMSTDTQYF. In nucleotides, the CDR3 is TGTGCCAGCAGAGCTAGTGGGGGGATGTCCACAGATACGCAGTATTTT.

This chain connects TRBV7-3 to TRBJ2-5, with D unclear. The CDR3 length is 18 residues. With 0 bases removed from V and 1 base from J, the gap between germline ends came to 18 bases. Germline assignment: CDR1 SGHTA and CDR2 FQGTGA. The CDR3 DNA reads as TGTGCCAGCAGCTTAACCCCCCCAAGGTTGCTCTTCCAAGAGACCCAGTACTTC. This translates into CASSLTPPRLLFQETQYF. Variable domain in full (rest from reference TRBV7-3 and TRBJ2-5): GAGVSQTPSNKVTEKGKYVELRCDPISGHTALYWYRQSLGQGPEFLIYFQGTGAADDSGLPNDRFFAVRPEGSVSTLKIQRTERGDSAVYLCASSLTPPRLLFQETQYFGPGTRLLVL.

This clonotype was detected many times. This chain uses TRBV5-4 with TRBJ1-2; 8 positions agree with TRBD1. Trimming at V came to 0 bases and at J to 3 bases, leaving 1 base not matched to a gene. This CDR3 is built from 14 residues. CDR1 and CDR2 (germline): SGHNT, YYREEE (reference sequence). For the CDR3, the DNA is TGTGCCAGCAGCTTGGACAGGGGGGACTATGGCTACACCTTC. Its protein is CASSLDRGDYGYTF.

This clonotype was picked up many times. The J gene is TRBJ2-2, the V gene TRBV4-1, with D unresolved. Germline V gives CDR1 MGHRA, CDR2 YSYEKL. The V and J ends lost 2 bases and 4 bases respectively, with 8 bases between them. This CDR3 contains 14 residues. CDR3 sequence: CASSQSPTTGELFF. In nucleotides, the CDR3 is TGCGCCAGCAGCCAAAGCCCAACCACCGGGGAGCTGTTTTTT.